These 8 T cell receptor beta chains came from one sample sequenced in a study of metastatic and nonmetastatic thyroid tumors. Patients had received no treatment of any kind before thyroid surgery. TCRdb re-analyzed the PCR reads through MiXCR. This sample has nearly 15,000 clones, with roughly 20% found just once. The sequencing sample was made of blood. All receptors come from a female donor with papillary thyroid cancer or a benign thyroid nodule (not recorded which). Some clones in this sample may be carry-over from other donors' samples.

The sample holds many counts of this clone. The chain is built from TRBV12-3 or TRBV12-4 and TRBJ2-4; possibly TRBD1 for D (6 bases). The CDR3 is 16 amino acids. Trimming left V 8 bases short and J 4 bases short, with 21 bases between. The CDR3 here is CASRRGDQDIKNIQYF. The CDR3 coding sequence is TGTGCCAGCCGCAGGGGAGACCAAGACATTAAAAACATTCAGTACTTC.

This clone occurred many times. One junction end does not reproduce the germline sequence, and a read error may be involved. The chain carries TRBV19 and TRBJ2-3; D gene unclear. The CDR3 extends over 15 amino acids. Germline V CDR1 and CDR2: LNHDA, SQIVND (reference sequence). The CDR3 coding sequence is TGTGCCAGTAGTCTAGATTACGCGAGCACAGATACGCAGTATTTT. It codes for CASSLDYASTDTQYF.

This clone was observed many times. The CDR3 DNA sequence: TGCAGCGTTGAAGGGGGGGGCCCCACAGAGACCCAGTACTTC. Amino acids: CSVEGGGPTETQYF. The chain recombines TRBV29-1 with TRBJ2-5, with D tentatively TRBD2 (7 bases). This CDR3 contains 14 residues. Looked up from germline, CDR1 is SQVTM and CDR2 is ANQGSEA. Trimming took 1 base from V and 4 from J, leaving 13 bases between them. The full variable domain, with the rest looked up from reference TRBV29-1 and TRBJ2-5, is SAVISQKPSRDICQRGTSLTIQCQVDSQVTMMFWYRQQPGQSLTLIATANQGSEATYESGFVIDKFPISRPNLTFSTLTVSNMSPEDSSIYLCSVEGGGPTETQYFGPGTRLLVL.

CDR3 nucleotides: TGTGCCAGCAGCTTAGAGACTAGCGGCTACAATGAGCAGTTCTTC. It translates to CASSLETSGYNEQFF. V and J are TRBV7-6 and TRBJ2-1; TRBD2 agrees at 9 bases. J was trimmed by 3 bases and V by 1 base; bases with no gene match: 1. Per the germline V gene, CDR1 is SGHVS and CDR2 is FNYEAQ. This CDR3 has 15 residues.

The V call is TRBV15, the J call TRBJ1-6; D is perhaps TRBD1 (5 bases). Germline assignment: CDR1 LNHNV and CDR2 YYDKDF (reference sequence). V dropped 0 bases and J dropped 9 bases, with 12 bases sitting between them. The CDR3 extends over 15 amino acids. CDR3 loop: CATSRDQGVASPLHF. In DNA, the CDR3 is TGTGCCACCAGCAGAGATCAAGGGGTGGCTTCACCCCTCCACTTT.

This clone occurred a few times. The chain employs TRBV10-2 and TRBJ2-2; D is unclear. The germline V gene encodes CDR1 WSHSY and CDR2 SAAADI. CDR3 length: 11 amino acids. V was cut by 8 bases and J by 6 bases, with 7 bases left in between. CDR3 sequence (DNA): TGCGCCAGCGTTGAGTCCGGGGAGCTGTTTTTT. Its translation is CASVESGELFF.

This clone appeared many times. Just one base apart from a much larger clone, this may be a read error. The CDR3 region is CASGQTDRDYAFF. The CDR3 DNA is TGCGCCAGCGGGCAAACGGACAGGGACTATGCTTTCTTT. The V call is TRBV5-1, the J call TRBJ1-1, with TRBD1 matching 8 bases. Germline V CDR1 and CDR2: SGHRS, YFSETQ. V was clipped by 7 bases and J by 11 bases; unmatched bases: 13. The CDR3 spans 13 residues.

The chain employs TRBV29-1 and TRBJ2-7, with D possibly being TRBD1 (5 bases). CDR3 length equals 11 residues. Germline lookup yields CDR1 SQVTM and CDR2 ANQGSEA. The germline V and J ends were trimmed by 4 bases and 6 bases, with 10 bases remaining between them. CDR3 DNA: TGCAGCGTTGTAAGGGGATCCGAGCAGTACTTC. Amino acid sequence: CSVVRGSEQYF.